These T cell receptor beta chains were read from a single sample in a study of identical twins. TCRdb ran MiXCR on the 5' RACE reads and lists one entry per CDR3 protein. The table includes over 250,000 distinct CDR3 sequences, roughly 9.8% detected once. These same records also appear under a second study, on yellow fever vaccine responses in identical twins.

The sequencing input was CD8+ T cells sorted from blood. Every receptor here comes from a woman younger than 35 in good health. The CDR3 runs from the conserved cysteine through the conserved F or W. A D gene is named only where the DNA matches it firmly. Rows may omit the clone size; those that give it use once, few, many or a size class.

abundance: NA
d_gene: TRBD2
j_gene: TRBJ2-7
v_gene: TRBV20-1
CDR3aa: CSARDLNPRGVSYEQYF
CDR3nt: TGCAGTGCTAGAGATTTAAATCCGCGGGGGGTCTCCTACGAGCAGTACTTC

abundance: NA
d_gene: TRBD2
j_gene: TRBJ2-1
v_gene: TRBV13
CDR3aa: CASPGLVNDEQFF
CDR3nt: TGTGCCAGTCCGGGACTAGTTAACGATGAGCAGTTCTTC

abundance: few
d_gene: NA
j_gene: TRBJ2-1
v_gene: TRBV7-3
CDR3aa: CASSIGQYNEQFF
CDR3nt: TGTGCCAGCAGCATCGGACAGTACAATGAGCAGTTCTTC

abundance: NA
d_gene: NA
j_gene: TRBJ2-7
v_gene: TRBV4-3
CDR3aa: CASSQEVDSGYEQYF
CDR3nt: TGCGCCAGCAGCCAAGAGGTGGACAGTGGCTACGAGCAGTACTTC

abundance: few
d_gene: NA
j_gene: TRBJ2-7
v_gene: TRBV11-2
CDR3aa: CASSSVDSLYEQYF
CDR3nt: TGTGCCAGCAGCTCCGTGGACAGCCTCTACGAGCAGTACTTC

abundance: NA
d_gene: NA
j_gene: TRBJ2-6
v_gene: TRBV3-1
CDR3aa: CASCKAFPGAGANVLTF
CDR3nt: TGTGCCAGCTGCAAGGCGTTCCCAGGGGCTGGGGCCAACGTCCTGACTTTC

abundance: many
d_gene: NA
j_gene: TRBJ1-1
v_gene: TRBV20-1
CDR3aa: CSARDRLTEAFF
CDR3nt: TGCAGTGCTAGAGATCGACTCACTGAAGCTTTCTTT

abundance: many
d_gene: NA
j_gene: TRBJ2-3
v_gene: TRBV4-3
CDR3aa: CASSQVEGRGDTQYF
CDR3nt: TGCGCCAGCAGCCAAGTGGAGGGAAGGGGAGATACGCAGTATTTT

abundance: NA
d_gene: NA
j_gene: TRBJ1-4
v_gene: TRBV6-1
CDR3aa: CAVEQSQLGEKLFF
CDR3nt: TGTGCCGTCGAGCAGTCTCAGTTGGGTGAAAAACTGTTTTTT

abundance: many
d_gene: NA
j_gene: TRBJ2-1
v_gene: TRBV5-1
CDR3aa: CASSAIINEQFF
CDR3nt: TGCGCCAGCAGCGCGATTATCAATGAGCAGTTCTTC

abundance: NA
d_gene: TRBD1
j_gene: TRBJ1-4
v_gene: TRBV12-3/TRBV12-4
CDR3aa: CASSMGTGARKLFF
CDR3nt: TGTGCCAGCAGTATGGGGACAGGCGCTAGAAAACTGTTTTTT

abundance: NA
d_gene: TRBD2
j_gene: TRBJ2-4
v_gene: TRBV20-1
CDR3aa: CSARSREVAKNIQYF
CDR3nt: TGCAGTGCTAGAAGCCGGGAGGTAGCCAAAAACATTCAGTACTTC

abundance: many
d_gene: NA
j_gene: TRBJ2-2
v_gene: TRBV11-1
CDR3aa: CASSLIGNTGELFF
CDR3nt: TGTGCCAGCAGCTTAATTGGGAACACCGGGGAGCTGTTTTTT

abundance: few
d_gene: NA
j_gene: TRBJ2-7
v_gene: TRBV21-1
CDR3aa: CASSRGTSGENEQYF
CDR3nt: TGTGCCAGCAGCAGGGGGACTAGCGGGGAAAACGAGCAGTACTTC

abundance: NA
d_gene: TRBD2
j_gene: TRBJ2-5
v_gene: TRBV9
CDR3aa: CASSVETSVETQYF
CDR3nt: TGTGCCAGCAGCGTAGAAACTAGCGTAGAGACCCAGTACTTC

abundance: many
d_gene: NA
j_gene: TRBJ2-5
v_gene: TRBV6-1
CDR3aa: CASPAPGDQETQYF
CDR3nt: TGTGCCAGTCCCGCCCCAGGGGACCAAGAGACCCAGTACTTC

abundance: many
d_gene: NA
j_gene: TRBJ1-2
v_gene: TRBV12-3/TRBV12-4
CDR3aa: CGTWGGEHGYGYTF
CDR3nt: TGTGGGACCTGGGGCGGGGAGCATGGCTATGGCTACACCTTC

abundance: many
d_gene: TRBD2
j_gene: TRBJ2-7
v_gene: TRBV10-2
CDR3aa: CASSEDLAVISYEQYF
CDR3nt: TGCGCCAGCAGTGAGGACCTAGCGGTGATTTCCTACGAGCAGTACTTC

abundance: NA
d_gene: NA
j_gene: TRBJ2-3
v_gene: TRBV4-3
CDR3aa: CASSQGAGEVADTQYF
CDR3nt: TGCGCCAGCAGCCAGGGGGCGGGAGAGGTTGCGGATACGCAGTATTTT

abundance: few
d_gene: NA
j_gene: TRBJ1-2
v_gene: TRBV3-1
CDR3aa: CASSQEGRSRYGYTF
CDR3nt: TGTGCCAGCAGCCAAGAAGGCAGGTCCCGCTATGGCTACACCTTC

abundance: few
d_gene: NA
j_gene: TRBJ1-2
v_gene: TRBV12-3/TRBV12-4
CDR3aa: CASSPDRGGAGGYTF
CDR3nt: TGTGCCAGCAGTCCCGACCGGGGGGGGGCCGGTGGCTACACCTTC

abundance: once
d_gene: NA
j_gene: TRBJ2-1
v_gene: TRBV24-1
CDR3aa: CATSDSRAGSSYNEQFF
CDR3nt: TGTGCCACCAGTGATTCACGCGCGGGGAGCTCCTACAATGAGCAGTTCTTC

abundance: NA
d_gene: NA
j_gene: TRBJ2-6
v_gene: TRBV29-1
CDR3aa: CSVDQGVSGANVLTF
CDR3nt: TGCAGCGTTGACCAGGGAGTATCTGGGGCCAACGTCCTGACTTTC

abundance: NA
d_gene: TRBD1
j_gene: TRBJ1-4
v_gene: TRBV27
CDR3aa: CASSLAGGRNKLFF
CDR3nt: TGTGCCAGCAGTTTGGCAGGGGGGAGAAATAAACTGTTTTTT

abundance: few
d_gene: TRBD2
j_gene: TRBJ2-2
v_gene: TRBV7-3
CDR3aa: CASSSGLVGGELFF
CDR3nt: TGTGCCAGCAGCTCTGGACTAGTCGGCGGGGAGCTGTTTTTT

abundance: few
d_gene: NA
j_gene: TRBJ2-2
v_gene: TRBV7-9
CDR3aa: CASSLVSGTGELFF
CDR3nt: TGTGCCAGCAGCTTAGTCTCAGGAACCGGGGAGCTGTTTTTT

abundance: NA
d_gene: NA
j_gene: TRBJ2-3
v_gene: TRBV6-5
CDR3aa: CASSSVGDTQYF
CDR3nt: TGTGCCAGCAGTTCCGTGGGAGATACGCAGTATTTT

abundance: few
d_gene: NA
j_gene: TRBJ2-7
v_gene: TRBV7-9
CDR3aa: CASSSRWGYEQYF
CDR3nt: TGTGCCAGCAGCTCTAGATGGGGTTACGAGCAGTACTTC

abundance: many
d_gene: TRBD1
j_gene: TRBJ2-7
v_gene: TRBV6-5
CDR3aa: CASSYETGGDEQYF
CDR3nt: TGTGCCAGCAGTTATGAGACAGGGGGCGACGAGCAGTACTTC

abundance: few
d_gene: NA
j_gene: TRBJ2-7
v_gene: TRBV11-2
CDR3aa: CASSLSVSAYEQYF
CDR3nt: TGTGCCAGCAGCTTAAGCGTCTCCGCCTACGAGCAGTACTTC

abundance: NA
d_gene: NA
j_gene: TRBJ1-1
v_gene: TRBV7-9
CDR3aa: CASSWADAEAFF
CDR3nt: TGTGCCAGCAGCTGGGCGGACGCTGAAGCTTTCTTT

abundance: few
d_gene: TRBD2
j_gene: TRBJ2-2
v_gene: TRBV29-1
CDR3aa: CSASAGVSGELFF
CDR3nt: TGCAGCGCGTCTGCGGGAGTCTCCGGGGAGCTGTTTTTT

abundance: few
d_gene: NA
j_gene: TRBJ2-1
v_gene: TRBV2
CDR3aa: CACCFTVGRRSSYNEQFF
CDR3nt: TGTGCCTGCTGTTTCACGGTGGGCAGACGGAGCTCCTACAATGAGCAGTTCTTC

abundance: NA
d_gene: NA
j_gene: TRBJ2-1
v_gene: TRBV19
CDR3aa: CASSINRRGSYNEQFF
CDR3nt: TGTGCCAGTAGTATAAACCGTAGGGGTTCGTACAATGAGCAGTTCTTC

abundance: NA
d_gene: TRBD1
j_gene: TRBJ1-2
v_gene: TRBV9
CDR3aa: CASSARTGQGENGYTF
CDR3nt: TGTGCCAGCAGCGCCCGGACGGGACAGGGGGAGAATGGCTACACCTTC

abundance: many
d_gene: TRBD2
j_gene: TRBJ2-1
v_gene: TRBV20-1
CDR3aa: CSAPILPAGGPPSYNEQFF
CDR3nt: TGCAGTGCTCCGATACTCCCAGCGGGGGGCCCCCCTTCCTACAATGAGCAGTTCTTC

abundance: many
d_gene: NA
j_gene: TRBJ1-6
v_gene: TRBV6-5
CDR3aa: CASSHGEGMVSPLHF
CDR3nt: TGTGCCAGCAGTCACGGTGAGGGGATGGTGTCACCCCTCCACTTT

abundance: NA
d_gene: NA
j_gene: TRBJ2-5
v_gene: TRBV28
CDR3aa: CASSPTGGTQETQYF
CDR3nt: TGTGCCAGCAGTCCCACCGGCGGGACTCAAGAGACCCAGTACTTC